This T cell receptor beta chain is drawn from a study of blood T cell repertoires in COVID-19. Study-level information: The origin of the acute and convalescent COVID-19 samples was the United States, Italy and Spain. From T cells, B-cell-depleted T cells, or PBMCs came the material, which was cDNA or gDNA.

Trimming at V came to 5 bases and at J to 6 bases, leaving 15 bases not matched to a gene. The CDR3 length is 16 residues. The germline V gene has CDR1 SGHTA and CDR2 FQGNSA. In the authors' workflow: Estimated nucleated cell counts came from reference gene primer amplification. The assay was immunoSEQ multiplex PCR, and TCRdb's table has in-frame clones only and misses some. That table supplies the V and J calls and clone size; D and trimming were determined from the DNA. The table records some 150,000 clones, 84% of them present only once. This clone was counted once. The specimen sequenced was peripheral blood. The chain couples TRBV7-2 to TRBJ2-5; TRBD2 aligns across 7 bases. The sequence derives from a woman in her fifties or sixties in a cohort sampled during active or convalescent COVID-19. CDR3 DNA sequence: TGTGCCAGCAGCGCCCCCGGGGAGGGCTCTATGAAGACCCAGTACTTC. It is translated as CASSAPGEGSMKTQYF.